One and the same sample provided the 25 T cell receptor beta chains below, sequenced in a study of blood T cell repertoires in COVID-19. Clones were sequenced by immunoSEQ multiplex PCR, and TCRdb holds only the in-frame ones, with some missing. The sample has 230,000 or so clones; roughly 84% are singletons. The material sequenced was PBMCs or T cells enriched from blood (not recorded which). Every receptor here comes from a man aged 50 to 60 who had recovered from COVID-19.

The rearrangement joins TRBV7-2 to TRBJ2-1; D call uncertain. The CDR3 consists of 13 residues. V was shortened by 6 bases and J by 6 bases, with 12 bases between the two germline ends. Germline values: CDR1 SGHTA, CDR2 FQGNSA. The CDR3 loop reads CASRVVGGNEQFF. In DNA, the CDR3 is TGTGCCAGCAGGGTAGTAGGCGGCAATGAGCAGTTCTTC.

The V call is TRBV18, the J call TRBJ2-7; TRBD2 matches 7 bases. Trimming removed 1 base from V and 0 bases from J; junction bases left unmatched: 3. The CDR3 is made up of 15 amino acids. Germline V lookup: CDR1 KGHSH, CDR2 LQKENI. The CDR3 sequence: CASSPRGGISYEQYF. In nucleotides, the CDR3 is TGTGCCAGCTCACCACGGGGAGGGATCTCCTACGAGCAGTACTTC.

This chain uses TRBV28 with TRBJ2-7; D not resolved. In germline, CDR1 is MDHEN, CDR2 SYDVKM. The CDR3 runs 11 residues. V dropped 6 bases and J dropped 5 bases, with 8 bases sitting between them. CDR3 in DNA: TGTGCCAGCAGCAGAAGTAACGAGCAGTACTTC. Translation: CASSRSNEQYF.

The V gene is TRBV5-1, the J gene TRBJ1-1; TRBD1 might be the D (5 bases). The germline CDR1 and CDR2 sequences are SGHRS and YFSETQ. The CDR3 covers 13 residues. Trimming took off 6 bases at V and 7 bases at J, with 16 bases between the two ends. This chain's CDR3 is CASTGGGTNEAFF. CDR3 in DNA: TGCGCCAGCACCGGCGGGGGAACAAATGAAGCTTTCTTT.

This chain joins TRBV25-1 and TRBJ1-3, with 7 nucleotides matching TRBD1. CDR3 length: 15 amino acids. V shed 6 bases, J shed 0 bases, and the junction held 5 bases outside the gene matches. Germline values: CDR1 MGHDK, CDR2 SYGVNS. The CDR3 coding sequence is TGTGCCAGCAGCGGGGGACAGTTCTCTGGAAACACCATATATTTT. Its translation: CASSGGQFSGNTIYF.

The chain employs TRBV30 and TRBJ2-7, with a possible D match to TRBD1 (7 bases). V lost 2 bases, J lost 1 base, and 21 bases lay in between. The CDR3 contains 17 residues. Looked up from germline, CDR1 is GTSNPN and CDR2 is SVGIG (reference sequence). This CDR3 reads CAWSHPPPRGESYEQYF. In DNA form, the CDR3 reads TGTGCCTGGAGTCACCCTCCTCCCAGGGGGGAGTCCTACGAGCAGTACTTC.

This chain joins TRBV19 and TRBJ1-2; the D gene is possibly TRBD1 (5 bases). The V gene lost 7 bases and the J gene lost 3 bases, with 18 bases spanning the gap. The CDR3 has 15 residues. Germline-derived CDR1 and CDR2 are LNHDA and SQIVND (reference sequence). CDR3 residues: CASTAPGRGDYGYTF. DNA for the CDR3: TGTGCCAGTACCGCACCGGGACGGGGGGACTATGGCTACACCTTC. The full variable domain, its missing parts supplied by reference TRBV19 and TRBJ1-2, is DGGITQSPKYLFRKEGQNVTLSCEQNLNHDAMYWYRQDPGQGLRLIYYSQIVNDFQKGDIAEGYSVSREKKESFPLTVTSAQKNPTAFYLCASTAPGRGDYGYTFGSGTRLTVV.

This clone was seen a single time. The V call is TRBV18, the J call TRBJ2-2; D is ambiguous. Germline assignment: CDR1 KGHSH and CDR2 LQKENI. Trimming left V 1 base short and J 4 bases short, with 4 bases between. The CDR3 runs 13 residues. The CDR3 reads CASSPQSTGELFF. The CDR3 DNA follows: TGTGCCAGCTCACCACAGAGCACCGGGGAGCTGTTTTTT.

The chain uses TRBV15 and TRBJ2-1; 9 nucleotides align to TRBD2. The CDR3 spans 16 residues. Looked up from germline, CDR1 is LNHNV and CDR2 is YYDKDF (reference sequence). With V trimmed by 3 bases and J by 6 bases, 9 bases remained unmatched. The CDR3 here is CATSRDFPGLANEQFF. The CDR3 nucleotides read TGTGCCACCAGCAGGGATTTTCCGGGACTAGCCAATGAGCAGTTCTTC.

The rearrangement uses TRBV5-4 and TRBJ2-1; 13 nucleotides match TRBD2. The trim removed 4 bases at V and 6 bases at J, leaving 4 bases unmatched. The CDR3 runs 15 residues. Germline CDR1 reads SGHNT; CDR2 reads YYREEE (reference sequence). Here the CDR3 DNA reads TGTGCCAGCAGCCTTACTAGCGGGGGGGCCAATGAGCAGTTCTTC. Its translation is CASSLTSGGANEQFF.

The genes are TRBV10-3 and TRBJ2-2; 10 bases fit TRBD2. The V segment lost 3 bases and the J segment 0 bases; nucleotides outside the gene matches: 1. Germline V gene sequence: CDR1 ENHRY, CDR2 SYGVKD. CDR3 length: 16 residues. CDR3 amino acids: CAISETSGANTGELFF. The CDR3 DNA reads TGTGCCATCAGTGAAACTAGCGGGGCGAACACCGGGGAGCTGTTTTTT.

This clone has ten or more counts. This rearrangement joins TRBV7-9 to TRBJ2-6; D gene ambiguous. In germline, CDR1 is SEHNR, CDR2 FQNEAQ (reference sequence). The CDR3 is 13 residues long. V was pared by 6 bases and J by 4 bases, with 7 bases between. The CDR3 is CASRPEGANVLTF. CDR3 nucleotides: TGTGCCAGCAGACCCGAGGGGGCCAACGTCCTGACTTTC.

The J gene is TRBJ2-7, the V gene TRBV15, with 12 bases lining up with TRBD2. CDR1 is LNHNV, CDR2 YYDKDF, per germline (reference sequence). The CDR3 contains 17 residues. The V segment lost 0 bases and the J segment 6 bases; nucleotides outside the gene matches: 9. The CDR3, as DNA: TGTGCCACCAGCAGAGATGTACTAGCGGGAGGCACGGGCGAGCAGTACTTC. Translating it yields CATSRDVLAGGTGEQYF.

This sequence joins TRBV5-1 and TRBJ2-2; 9 nucleotides agree with TRBD1. Germline V gene lookup returns CDR1 SGHRS and CDR2 YFSETQ. V gave up 5 bases and J gave up 4 bases; unmatched junction bases: 9. The CDR3 spans 16 residues. The CDR3 loop reads CASRYPGQGATGELFF. The CDR3 bases are TGCGCCAGCAGATATCCGGGACAGGGCGCCACCGGGGAGCTGTTTTTT.

The sample holds a few counts of this clone. The chain carries TRBV15 and TRBJ1-4; D gene unclear. V gave up 5 bases and J gave up 0 bases, with 10 bases separating them. CDR1 is LNHNV and CDR2 is YYDKDF in the germline V gene (reference sequence). CDR3 length: 15 residues. CDR3 amino acids: CATSPRDTTNEKLFF. In DNA, the CDR3 is TGTGCCACCAGCCCGAGGGATACAACTAATGAAAAACTGTTTTTT.

The chain couples TRBV20-1 to TRBJ2-1; TRBD1 aligns across 8 bases. The junction had 8 bases not matched to a gene; V was cut back by 3 bases and J by 1 base. This CDR3 is 16 amino acids long. CDR1 is DFQATT and CDR2 is SNEGSKA in the germline V gene (reference sequence). The CDR3 region has the DNA TGCAGTGCTAGTATAATCTACAGGGGGTCCTACAATGAGCAGTTCTTC. This translates into CSASIIYRGSYNEQFF.

The chain links TRBV4-1 to TRBJ2-1; D is perhaps TRBD2 (5 bases). The CDR3 sequence is 15 residues long. V was pared by 1 base and J by 0 bases, with 7 bases between. Germline V gene sequence: CDR1 MGHRA, CDR2 YSYEKL. CDR3 sequence: CASSQGSGSYNEQFF. Here the CDR3 DNA reads TGCGCCAGCAGCCAAGGGAGCGGCTCCTACAATGAGCAGTTCTTC.

The CDR3 protein is CASSPRSGRHEQYF. The DNA for the CDR3 is TGCGCCAGCAGCCCGCGTTCAGGTAGGCACGAGCAGTACTTC. This rearrangement joins TRBV4-1 to TRBJ2-7; D is undetermined. There are 14 residues in the CDR3. Trimming stripped 4 bases from V and 5 bases from J, with 15 bases between. Germline lookup yields CDR1 MGHRA and CDR2 YSYEKL.

This clone has more than one count but fewer than ten. This sequence joins TRBV18 and TRBJ2-3; TRBD2 matches 14 bases. CDR3 length: 17 amino acids. Per germline, CDR1 KGHSH and CDR2 LQKENI. After removal of 6 bases from V and 4 bases from J, the junction contained 9 bases not matched to a gene. The CDR3 spells CASSPTSGGVGSDTQYF. CDR3 nucleotides: TGTGCCAGCTCCCCGACTAGCGGGGGGGTTGGGTCAGATACGCAGTATTTT. Supplemented by reference TRBV18 and TRBJ2-3, the full variable domain reads NAGVMQNPRHLVRRRGQEARLRCSPMKGHSHVYWYRQLPEEGLKFMVYLQKENIIDESGMPKERFSAEFPKEGPSILRIQQVVRGDSAAYFCASSPTSGGVGSDTQYFGPGTRLTVL.

V and J are TRBV29-1 and TRBJ1-2; TRBD1 aligns across 7 bases. The CDR3 covers 16 residues. J gave up 4 bases and V 1 base, and 12 bases lay outside the gene matches. Per germline, CDR1 SQVTM and CDR2 ANQGSEA. The CDR3 DNA is TGCAGCGTTGAAGCCCATCCGGGACAGAACTTCTATGGCTACACCTTC. Translating it yields CSVEAHPGQNFYGYTF.

This chain joins TRBV7-8 and TRBJ1-6, with TRBD1 identical over 11 bases. V lost 6 bases to trimming and J lost 6 bases; unmatched junction nucleotides: 13. Looked up from germline, CDR1 is SGHVS and CDR2 is FQNEAQ. This CDR3 spans 18 amino acids. CDR3 sequence: CASRPGTGGTYSNSPLHF. The CDR3 DNA is TGTGCCAGCAGGCCCGGGACAGGGGGGACCTACAGTAATTCACCCCTCCACTTT.

This chain joins TRBV11-3 and TRBJ2-1; 15 bases match TRBD2. The CDR3 consists of 19 residues. Germline trimming cut 5 bases from V and 6 bases from J; bases unmatched to any gene: 14. Looked up from germline, CDR1 is SGHNT and CDR2 is YENEEA. For the CDR3, the DNA is TGTGCCAGCAGCCCCCGACCCGGACTAGCGGGAGGGTTGATCAATGAGCAGTTCTTC. It yields the protein CASSPRPGLAGGLINEQFF.

This clone was observed a handful of times. The V gene is TRBV11-2, the J gene TRBJ1-2; D unclear. This CDR3 comprises 12 residues. Trimming stripped 3 bases from V and 8 bases from J, with 10 bases between. CDR1 and CDR2 from the germline V gene are SGHAT and FQNNGV. CDR3 bases: TGTGCCAGCAGCTTCCTATGGGAGGGCTACACCTTC. Protein: CASSFLWEGYTF.

The chain recombines TRBV7-3 with TRBJ2-5; D gene unclear. Germline V lookup: CDR1 SGHTA, CDR2 FQGTGA. CDR3 size: 13 residues. Trimming pared 0 bases from V and 5 bases from J, leaving 7 bases between. The chain's CDR3 is CASSLTLMETQYF. The CDR3 DNA reads as TGTGCCAGCAGCTTAACACTGATGGAGACCCAGTACTTC. The full variable domain, with the rest looked up from reference TRBV7-3 and TRBJ2-5, is GAGVSQTPSNKVTEKGKYVELRCDPISGHTALYWYRQSLGQGPEFLIYFQGTGAADDSGLPNDRFFAVRPEGSVSTLKIQRTERGDSAVYLCASSLTLMETQYFGPGTRLLVL.

The chain recombines TRBV3-1 (or the pseudogene TRBV3-2) with TRBJ2-7; no firm D call. The CDR3 covers 14 residues. V lost 4 bases and J lost 0, with 10 bases in between. The V gene's germline CDR1 is LGHDT and CDR2 YNNKEL (reference sequence). CDR3 nucleotides: TGTGCCAGCAGCCCCACTACTACCTCCTACGAGCAGTACTTC. Translating gives CASSPTTTSYEQYF.